This T cell receptor (beta chain) stems from a study of blood T cell repertoires in COVID-19. Study details: The analysed material was cDNA or gDNA that came from T cells, B-cell-depleted T cells, or PBMCs.

This clone was recorded only once. The authors' processing: It was from reference gene primer amplification that nucleated cell counts were estimated. Libraries were prepared by immunoSEQ multiplex PCR; TCRdb keeps only in-frame clonotypes and omits some of them. For V, J and clone size, that table is used; D and trimming come from the DNA. The sample includes roughly 360,000 clones, roughly 90% of them seen just once. Germline lookup yields CDR1 SGHAT and CDR2 FQNNGV. The CDR3 is 12 amino acids. V was shortened by 4 bases and J by 3 bases, with 6 bases between the two germline ends. Participants, about 18 to 100 years old, spanned approximately 26 US areas.

The chain combines TRBV11-2 with TRBJ1-2; TRBD1 might be the D (5 bases). The specimen was PBMCs or T cells enriched from blood (not recorded which). The receptor comes from a woman in her twenties or thirties with acute COVID-19. CDR3 DNA: TGTGCCAGCAGCTGGGGCGACTATGGCTACACCTTC. Translated, it gives CASSWGDYGYTF. Full variable domain (rest looked up from reference TRBV11-2 and TRBJ1-2): EAGVAQSPRYKIIEKRQSVAFWCNPISGHATLYWYQQILGQGPKLLIQFQNNGVVDDSQLPKDRFSAERLKGVDSTLKIQPAKLEDSAVYLCASSWGDYGYTFGSGTRLTVV.